These 25 T cell receptor beta chains were sequenced from one sample in a study of cytomegalovirus exposure and HLA in healthy donors. The PCR had 60 Vbeta and 13 Jbeta primers. Clones were read by immunoSEQ multiplex PCR, and TCRdb kept only the in-frame ones, dropping some. Of over 200,000 clones listed, about 77% are singletons. The sample consisted of PBMCs. The origin of the receptors is a woman aged 25 to 39 in good health and CMV-seronegative.

The chain couples TRBV27 to TRBJ2-2, with 11 bases matching TRBD1. The CDR3 extends over 14 amino acids. J was trimmed by 6 bases and V by 7 bases; bases with no gene match: 4. Germline CDR1 is MNHEY and CDR2 is SMNVEV (reference sequence). The CDR3 nucleotides are TGTGCCAGCACGGACAGGGGGCCTGCCGGGGAGCTGTTTTTT. It yields the protein CASTDRGPAGELFF.

The chain is built from TRBV30 and TRBJ1-1, with D hard to call. This CDR3 comprises 12 residues. Germline V gene data show CDR1 as GTSNPN and CDR2 as SVGIG (reference sequence). The V gene lost 5 bases and the J gene lost 3 bases, with 10 bases spanning the gap. CDR3 in amino acids: CAWDKVDTEAFF. CDR3 bases: TGTGCCTGGGACAAGGTGGACACTGAAGCTTTCTTT.

This chain connects TRBV5-1 to TRBJ2-5; a possible D gene is TRBD1 (6 bases). Germline lookup yields CDR1 SGHRS and CDR2 YFSETQ. Trimming left V 3 bases short and J 2 bases short, with 14 bases between. This CDR3 is 15 amino acids long. The CDR3 DNA follows: TGCGCCAGCAGCTCGAACCGGGACAAACAAGAGACCCAGTACTTC. The encoded protein is CASSSNRDKQETQYF. Supplemented by reference TRBV5-1 and TRBJ2-5, the full variable domain reads KAGVTQTPRYLIKTRGQQVTLSCSPISGHRSVSWYQQTPGQGLQFLFEYFSETQRNKGNFPGRFSGRQFSNSRSEMNVSTLELGDSALYLCASSSNRDKQETQYFGPGTRLLVL.

This chain connects TRBV7-2 to TRBJ2-2; 10 bases match TRBD1. The CDR3 sequence is 15 residues long. CDR1 is SGHTA and CDR2 is FQGNSA in the germline V gene. J lost 4 bases, V lost 6 bases, and 5 bases had no gene match. The chain's CDR3 is CASSSDRGGTGELFF. CDR3 coding DNA: TGTGCCAGCAGTTCGGACAGGGGGGGCACCGGGGAGCTGTTTTTT.

This chain links TRBV5-1 with TRBJ1-3; D is undetermined. This CDR3 has 14 residues. Per the germline V gene, CDR1 is SGHRS and CDR2 is YFSETQ. Trimming removed 5 bases at V and 0 bases at J, with 9 bases between. CDR3: CASRSGISGNTIYF. In DNA, the CDR3 is TGCGCCAGCAGATCAGGCATCTCTGGAAACACCATATATTTT. The whole variable domain, filled in from reference TRBV5-1 and TRBJ1-3, reads KAGVTQTPRYLIKTRGQQVTLSCSPISGHRSVSWYQQTPGQGLQFLFEYFSETQRNKGNFPGRFSGRQFSNSRSEMNVSTLELGDSALYLCASRSGISGNTIYFGEGSWLTVV.

J is TRBJ1-1 and V is TRBV2; tentative D call: TRBD1 (6 bases). The V and J ends lost 1 base and 5 bases respectively, with 17 bases between them. The CDR3 has 16 amino acids. Germline V gene sequence: CDR1 SNHLY, CDR2 FYNNEI. CDR3 sequence: CASSEGREGGGTEAFF. CDR3 coding DNA: TGTGCCAGCAGTGAAGGTCGGGAGGGGGGAGGGACTGAAGCTTTCTTT.

The V gene is TRBV6-5, the J gene TRBJ2-1; 9 nucleotides match TRBD2. CDR1 is MNHEY and CDR2 is SVGAGI in the germline V gene. The CDR3 is 13 amino acids. With 6 bases clipped from V and 6 bases from J, the junction kept 3 bases outside the gene matches. CDR3 residues: CASSTSGPNEQFF. The CDR3 coding sequence is TGTGCCAGCAGCACTAGCGGGCCCAATGAGCAGTTCTTC.

This clone has only a few counts. The same CDR3 can be traced to other DNA sequences in this sample. The chain carries TRBV6-5 and TRBJ1-1; 7 bases fit TRBD1. V shed 0 bases, J shed 5 bases, and the junction held 3 bases outside the gene matches. Germline assignment: CDR1 MNHEY and CDR2 SVGAGI. The CDR3 consists of 14 residues. CDR3 bases: TGTGCCAGCAGTTACTCTGCAGGGGGAACTGAAGCTTTCTTT. Translating it yields CASSYSAGGTEAFF.

This clone was picked up a small number of times. The V call is TRBV13, the J call TRBJ1-1, with D possibly TRBD1 on 6 matching bases. Trimming took 3 bases from V and 1 from J, leaving 12 bases between them. Looked up from germline, CDR1 is PRHDT and CDR2 is FYEKMQ (reference sequence). The CDR3 spans 15 residues. The CDR3 reads CASSFDTGWNTEAFF. Written as DNA, the CDR3 is TGTGCCAGCAGCTTCGATACAGGGTGGAACACTGAAGCTTTCTTT.

V and J are TRBV27 and TRBJ2-7, with D maybe TRBD1 (6 bases). This CDR3 contains 14 residues. Trimming removed 7 bases at V and 0 bases at J, with 13 bases between. Germline V gene sequence: CDR1 MNHEY, CDR2 SMNVEV (reference sequence). This CDR3 is CASKRQGSSYEQYF. The CDR3 DNA reads TGTGCCAGCAAGAGGCAGGGGAGCTCCTACGAGCAGTACTTC.

The CDR3 sequence: CASSWQGGGETQYF. Written as DNA, the CDR3 is TGCGCCAGCAGCTGGCAGGGCGGGGGAGAGACCCAGTACTTC. J is TRBJ2-5 and V is TRBV5-1; 7 nucleotides match TRBD2. The CDR3 totals 14 residues. Germline CDR1 and CDR2: SGHRS and YFSETQ. V shed 3 bases, J shed 4 bases, and the junction held 6 bases outside the gene matches. Combining the CDR3 with reference TRBV5-1 and TRBJ2-5 gives the whole variable domain KAGVTQTPRYLIKTRGQQVTLSCSPISGHRSVSWYQQTPGQGLQFLFEYFSETQRNKGNFPGRFSGRQFSNSRSEMNVSTLELGDSALYLCASSWQGGGETQYFGPGTRLLVL.

The chain is built from TRBV9 and TRBJ2-7; TRBD2 matches at 8 bases. Germline V gene sequence: CDR1 SGDLS, CDR2 YYNGEE. The CDR3 consists of 13 residues. Trimming cost V 0 bases and J 7 bases; bases outside gene matches: 3. CDR3 nucleotides: TGTGCCAGCAGCGTAGCCAGCGGGAGTGAGCAGTACTTC. Amino acids: CASSVASGSEQYF.

The chain combines TRBV19 with TRBJ2-7; 8 bases fit TRBD2. The V gene's germline CDR1 is LNHDA and CDR2 SQIVND (reference sequence). This CDR3 region has 15 residues. Unmatched junction bases numbered 1, after V lost 0 bases and J lost 0 bases. The CDR3 reads CASSIDSGASYEQYF. The CDR3 nucleotides are TGTGCCAGTAGTATAGATAGCGGGGCCTCCTACGAGCAGTACTTC.

The chain uses TRBV9 and TRBJ2-1; TRBD2 agrees at 9 bases. The ends lost 0 bases at V and 9 bases at J; junction bases unmatched: 13. Germline assignment: CDR1 SGDLS and CDR2 YYNGEE. The CDR3 runs 17 residues. CDR3 amino acids: CASSVDPSGVYFTEQFF. The CDR3 nucleotides are TGTGCCAGCAGCGTAGATCCTAGCGGGGTTTATTTTACTGAGCAGTTCTTC.

This chain joins TRBV4-1 and TRBJ2-1; a weak D match, TRBD2 (6 bases). The V end lost 3 bases, the J end lost 2 bases, and 17 bases lay between the germline ends. The germline gives CDR1 MGHRA, CDR2 YSYEKL. This CDR3 contains 17 residues. The CDR3 region has the DNA TGCGCCAGCAGCCAGACCATGTCGGGAGTTCCCTACAATGAGCAGTTCTTC. As protein: CASSQTMSGVPYNEQFF.

The chain links TRBV5-6 to TRBJ2-1, with 9 bases identical to TRBD1. Unmatched junction bases numbered 10, after V lost 0 bases and J lost 6 bases. Germline CDR1 and CDR2: SGHDT and YYEEEE. CDR3 length: 17 amino acids. CDR3 nucleotides: TGTGCCAGCAGCTTGGGAAGGACAGGGGACGCCATCAATGAGCAGTTCTTC. This gives the protein CASSLGRTGDAINEQFF.

The chain recombines TRBV2 with TRBJ1-1; 11 nucleotides line up with TRBD1. This CDR3 region has 18 residues. V shed 4 bases, J shed 4 bases, and the junction held 14 bases outside the gene matches. Germline values: CDR1 SNHLY, CDR2 FYNNEI. The chain's CDR3 is CASSGHRDRGAWGTEAFF. The DNA of the CDR3 is TGTGCCAGCAGTGGACACCGGGACAGGGGGGCTTGGGGCACTGAAGCTTTCTTT. The full variable domain, with the rest looked up from reference TRBV2 and TRBJ1-1, is EPEVTQTPSHQVTQMGQEVILRCVPISNHLYFYWYRQILGQKVEFLVSFYNNEISEKSEIFDDQFSVERPDGSNFTLKIRSTKLEDSAMYFCASSGHRDRGAWGTEAFFGQGTRLTVV.

The rearrangement joins TRBV5-1 to TRBJ2-7, with a tentative D call TRBD2 (6 bases). This CDR3 comprises 14 residues. V was trimmed by 4 bases and J by 5 bases, leaving 16 bases between them. The V gene's germline CDR1 is SGHRS and CDR2 YFSETQ. This CDR3 reads CASSALLGGDEQYF. CDR3 coding DNA: TGCGCCAGCAGCGCCTTGCTAGGCGGGGACGAGCAGTACTTC.

The chain uses TRBV2 and TRBJ1-4; 12 positions match TRBD1. The CDR3 is 19 amino acids. J lost 7 bases, V lost 7 bases, and 19 bases had no gene match. Germline-derived CDR1 and CDR2 are SNHLY and FYNNEI. CDR3 sequence reads: CASNYPGQGAVEEGEKLFF. DNA for the CDR3: TGTGCCAGCAATTACCCGGGACAGGGGGCTGTTGAAGAAGGTGAAAAACTGTTTTTT. The whole variable domain, filled in from reference TRBV2 and TRBJ1-4, reads EPEVTQTPSHQVTQMGQEVILRCVPISNHLYFYWYRQILGQKVEFLVSFYNNEISEKSEIFDDQFSVERPDGSNFTLKIRSTKLEDSAMYFCASNYPGQGAVEEGEKLFFGSGTQLSVL.

Concerning this clone: This CDR3 is also generated by other DNA sequences in the sample. V and J are TRBV4-1 and TRBJ1-1; no definite D call. CDR3 size: 11 residues. The V gene's germline CDR1 is MGHRA and CDR2 YSYEKL. V was cut by 2 bases and J by 8 bases, with 6 bases left in between. The CDR3 nucleotides read TGCGCCAGCAGCCAAAGCGGGGAAGCTTTCTTT. Translation gives CASSQSGEAFF.

V usage is TRBV5-1 and J usage is TRBJ2-6; 7 bases agree with TRBD1. CDR1 and CDR2 (germline): SGHRS, YFSETQ. The ends lost 1 base at V and 0 bases at J; junction bases unmatched: 10. This CDR3 contains 19 residues. The CDR3 protein is CASSLLDRTSISGANVLTF. The CDR3 bases are TGCGCCAGCAGCTTGCTGGACAGGACCTCAATCTCTGGGGCCAACGTCCTGACTTTC.

This clone was counted between two and nine times. CDR3 nucleotide sequence: TGTGCCAGCAGGGATACAGGGGCGAGTTCACCCCTCCACTTT. This encodes CASRDTGASSPLHF. The chain combines TRBV6-5 with TRBJ1-6; 7 bases map to TRBD1. The V gene's germline CDR1 is MNHEY and CDR2 SVGAGI. This CDR3 spans 14 amino acids. J lost 9 bases, V lost 6 bases, and 8 bases had no gene match.

This clone was recorded once. The chain recombines TRBV30 with TRBJ2-1; 8 bases align to TRBD1. Germline CDR1 and CDR2: GTSNPN and SVGIG (reference sequence). Germline trimming cut 5 bases from V and 2 bases from J; bases unmatched to any gene: 5. CDR3 length equals 14 residues. This CDR3 is CAWASGQAYNEQFF. The CDR3 DNA is TGTGCCTGGGCGTCGGGACAGGCCTACAATGAGCAGTTCTTC.

This chain joins TRBV7-3 and TRBJ2-1, with D possibly being TRBD2 (6 bases). Germline V gives CDR1 SGHTA, CDR2 FQGTGA. The germline V and J ends were trimmed by 2 bases and 8 bases, with 16 bases remaining between them. The CDR3 has 15 amino acids. CDR3 residues: CASSLDSGFIYEQFF. The CDR3 DNA sequence: TGTGCCAGCAGCTTAGACAGCGGGTTCATATATGAGCAGTTCTTC.

This clone showed up just a few times. This chain links TRBV10-2 with TRBJ1-5, with 7 positions matching TRBD1. The CDR3 spans 14 residues. Per germline, CDR1 WSHSY and CDR2 SAAADI. V was pared by 4 bases and J by 7 bases, with 7 bases of the junction left unmatched. CDR3 sequence (DNA): TGCGCCAGCAGTGTGACCGGGACAGACCAGCCCCAGCATTTT. It translates to CASSVTGTDQPQHF.